The rows below give T cell receptor beta chains drawn from one sample of a study of cytomegalovirus exposure and HLA in healthy donors. Here immunoSEQ multiplex PCR was the method, and the copy in TCRdb shows in-frame clones only, minus some. The sample has approximately 170,000 clones; 77% are singletons. The source material was PBMCs. These TCRs come from a male donor in good health and CMV-seropositive. Each CDR3 is given with its conserved first and last residue. Each record gives: D gene, V gene, J gene, clone size, CDR3 protein, CDR3 DNA. D genes are given only for firm matches. Rows may omit the clone size; those that give it use once, few, many or a size class.

TRBD1	TRBV19	TRBJ1-6	-	CASSPYRGQNSPLHF	TGTGCCAGTAGCCCCTACAGGGGGCAGAATTCACCCCTCCACTTT
TRBD1	TRBV19	TRBJ2-7	-	CASSPRGTGSLYEQYF	TGTGCCAGTAGCCCCCGGGGGACAGGATCCCTCTACGAGCAGTACTTC
-	TRBV2	TRBJ1-2	-	CASSVQVSYGYTF	TGTGCCAGCAGTGTCCAGGTTTCCTATGGCTACACCTTC
TRBD1	TRBV11-2	TRBJ2-7	-	CASSFDRANEQYF	TGTGCCAGCAGCTTCGACAGGGCCAACGAGCAGTACTTC
TRBD1	TRBV6-1	TRBJ1-1	-	CASSPGGSTEAFF	TGTGCCAGCAGTCCAGGGGGATCCACTGAAGCTTTCTTT
-	TRBV19	TRBJ1-5	-	CASSPRERPQHF	TGTGCCAGTAGTCCGAGGGAGCGGCCCCAGCATTTT
-	TRBV6-5	TRBJ2-2	-	CASRQGTPTGELFF	TGTGCCAGCCGCCAGGGGACCCCCACCGGGGAGCTGTTTTTT
TRBD1	TRBV6-1	TRBJ2-7	-	CASSARTGGFIEQYF	TGTGCCAGCAGTGCAAGAACAGGGGGCTTTATCGAGCAGTACTTC
-	TRBV2	TRBJ2-5	-	CAGRGGETQYF	TGTGCCGGGAGGGGGGGAGAGACCCAGTACTTC
-	TRBV10-1	TRBJ2-3	-	CASSDDSDVQYF	TGCGCCAGCAGTGACGACTCCGATGTGCAGTATTTT
TRBD2	TRBV4-2	TRBJ2-1	-	CASSREAGGRYNEQFF	TGTGCCAGCAGCCGAGAAGCGGGGGGGCGGTACAATGAGCAGTTCTTC
TRBD1	TRBV7-8	TRBJ2-2	-	CASSGRDRPSGELFF	TGTGCCAGCAGCGGACGGGACAGGCCGTCCGGGGAGCTGTTTTTT
TRBD1	TRBV19	TRBJ1-5	-	CASSRRTGGTRGNQPQHF	TGTGCCAGTAGTAGGAGGACAGGGGGGACCCGAGGCAATCAGCCCCAGCATTTT
TRBD1	TRBV7-9	TRBJ2-2	-	CASGAEGAVNTGELFF	TGTGCCTCAGGGGCCGAGGGGGCCGTCAACACCGGGGAGCTGTTTTTT
TRBD1	TRBV5-1	TRBJ1-3	few	CASRLDRAGNTIYF	TGCGCCAGCAGGTTGGACAGGGCTGGAAACACCATATATTTT
-	TRBV4-1	TRBJ1-3	-	CASSPLTSVSGNTIYF	TGCGCCAGCAGCCCACTAACCAGCGTTTCTGGAAACACCATATATTTT
TRBD1	TRBV27	TRBJ2-7	-	CASSSPDRGQVWQYF	TGTGCCAGCAGTTCGCCTGACAGGGGGCAAGTATGGCAGTACTTC
TRBD2	TRBV6-4	TRBJ2-1	few	CASSATSGGPYNEQFF	TGTGCCAGCAGCGCGACTAGCGGGGGGCCTTACAATGAGCAGTTCTTC
-	TRBV5-1	TRBJ1-1	few	CASSSGVNTEAFF	TGCGCCAGCAGCTCGGGGGTGAACACTGAAGCTTTCTTT
TRBD2	TRBV9	TRBJ2-3	-	CASSVSGLAGATDTQYF	TGTGCCAGCAGCGTAAGCGGGCTAGCGGGGGCCACAGATACGCAGTATTTT
TRBD2	TRBV7-6	TRBJ2-3	-	CASSPSTSGAFTDTQYF	TGTGCCAGCAGCCCCTCGACTAGCGGGGCATTCACAGATACGCAGTATTTT
TRBD2	TRBV30	TRBJ2-3	-	CAWSVWAGGSVIDTQYF	TGTGCCTGGAGTGTTTGGGCGGGGGGCAGTGTTATAGATACGCAGTATTTT
-	TRBV6-5	TRBJ2-7	-	CASTKGAGGLDEQYF	TGTGCCAGCACAAAGGGAGCAGGGGGGCTCGACGAGCAGTACTTC
-	TRBV7-2	TRBJ2-2	few	CASSPRGELFF	TGTGCCAGCAGCCCTCGGGGGGAGCTGTTTTTT
TRBD1	TRBV30	TRBJ1-4	-	CAWKTGFSEKLFF	TGTGCCTGGAAGACAGGGTTTAGTGAAAAACTGTTTTTT